A selection of T cell receptor beta chains follows, all from one sample in a study of cytomegalovirus exposure and HLA in healthy donors. Method: immunoSEQ multiplex PCR; TCRdb's copy keeps in-frame clones and lacks some. In the table there are about 130,000 clones, about 80% of which are singletons. The specimen sequenced was PBMCs. The source of these receptors is a boy between 2 and 15 years old in good health and CMV-seronegative. Each CDR3 is given with its conserved first and last residue.

14,TRBV15,TRBJ2-1,CATSISRGANEQFF
15,TRBV5-1,TRBJ2-3,CASSRDRGLTDTQYF
16,TRBV5-4,TRBJ1-1,CASSLQDRPMMAEAFF
15,TRBV13,TRBJ1-4,CASSSTGTGLEKLFF
15,TRBV6-1,TRBJ2-5,CASSDFPGGFETQYF
11,TRBV7-3,TRBJ2-1,CASSLLAEQFF
15,TRBV5-4,TRBJ1-4,CASSTKGGTNEKLFF
16,TRBV27,TRBJ2-7,CASSPSSGESSYEQYF
15,TRBV7-9,TRBJ1-2,CASSRLEGGIYGYTF
14,TRBV5-4,TRBJ1-2,CASSWRREAYGYTF
13,TRBV14,TRBJ1-1,CASSHLKLTEAFF